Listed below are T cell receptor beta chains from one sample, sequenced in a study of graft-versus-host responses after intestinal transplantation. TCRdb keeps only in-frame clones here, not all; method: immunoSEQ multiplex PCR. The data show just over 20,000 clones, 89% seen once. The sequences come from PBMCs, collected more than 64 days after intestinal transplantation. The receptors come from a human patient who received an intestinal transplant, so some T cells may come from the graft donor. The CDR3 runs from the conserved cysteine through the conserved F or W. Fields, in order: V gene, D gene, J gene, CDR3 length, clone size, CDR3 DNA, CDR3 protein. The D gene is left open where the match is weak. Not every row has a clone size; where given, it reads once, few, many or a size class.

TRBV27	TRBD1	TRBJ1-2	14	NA	TGTGCCAGCAGTTTAAAGGGGGCGCTTAATGGCTACACCTTC	CASSLKGALNGYTF
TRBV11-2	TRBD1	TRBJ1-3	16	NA	TGTGCCAGCAGCTCCCCCCAGGGGGCTGACGCAAACACCATATATTTT	CASSSPQGADANTIYF
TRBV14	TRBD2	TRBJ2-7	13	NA	TGTGCCAGCAGTCAAGCGGGGGGGCTTGAGCAGTACTTC	CASSQAGGLEQYF
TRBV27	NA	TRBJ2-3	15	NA	TGTGCCAGCAGTCCGACGAATGGTGGCACAGATACGCAGTATTTT	CASSPTNGGTDTQYF
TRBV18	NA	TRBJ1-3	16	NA	TGTGCCAGCTCACCTACCCTTGACGGCTCTGGAAACACCATATATTTT	CASSPTLDGSGNTIYF
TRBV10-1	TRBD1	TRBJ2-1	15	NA	TGCGCCAGCAGTGAATTTCCCGGGACAGACAATGAGCAGTTCTTC	CASSEFPGTDNEQFF
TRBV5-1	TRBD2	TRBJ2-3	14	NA	TGCGCCAGCAGCTTGACTAGCGGCACAGATACGCAGTATTTT	CASSLTSGTDTQYF
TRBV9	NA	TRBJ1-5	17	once	TGTGCCAGCAGCGTAGATGGCCAGGGTCTCGGAGATCAGCCCCAGCATTTT	CASSVDGQGLGDQPQHF
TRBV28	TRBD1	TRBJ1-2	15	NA	TGTGCCAGCAGTTTTGGACAGGACTATTTCTATGGCTACACCTTC	CASSFGQDYFYGYTF
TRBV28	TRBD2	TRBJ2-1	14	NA	TGTGCCAGCAGTTTACGGGGGGGATACAATGAGCAGTTCTTC	CASSLRGGYNEQFF
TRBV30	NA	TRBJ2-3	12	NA	TGTGCCTGGAGTGGGAGAAGAGGATCCCAGTATTTT	CAWSGRRGSQYF
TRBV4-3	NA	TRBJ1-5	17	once	TGCGCCAGCAGCCTCAAGGCGGGCAAAACAGGCAATCAGCCCCAGCATTTT	CASSLKAGKTGNQPQHF
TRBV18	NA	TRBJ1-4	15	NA	TGTGCCAGCTCACCTCAGACAGAAAATAATGAAAAACTGTTTTTT	CASSPQTENNEKLFF
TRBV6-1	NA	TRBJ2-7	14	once	TGTGCCAGCAGTGAACATAGCTCCTCCTACGAGCAGTACTTC	CASSEHSSSYEQYF
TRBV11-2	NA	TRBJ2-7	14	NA	TGTGCCAGCAGCTTCAAGGGATCTCTCTACGAGCAGTACTTC	CASSFKGSLYEQYF
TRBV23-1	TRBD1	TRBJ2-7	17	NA	TGCGCCAGCAGTCAATCGTTGGGACAGGGGGCAACATACGAGCAGTACTTC	CASSQSLGQGATYEQYF
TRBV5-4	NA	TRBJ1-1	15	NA	TGTGCCAGCAGCTTGGCGTTTGGCAGGGAAACTGAAGCTTTCTTT	CASSLAFGRETEAFF
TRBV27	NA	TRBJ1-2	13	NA	TGTGCCAGCAGTTTGTCTCCGAACTATGGCTACACCTTC	CASSLSPNYGYTF
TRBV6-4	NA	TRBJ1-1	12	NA	TGTGCCAGCAGTGACGTCGGCACTGAAGCTTTCTTT	CASSDVGTEAFF
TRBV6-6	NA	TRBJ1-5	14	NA	TGTGCCAGCAGTTACTCCCAAATCAATCAGCCCCAGCATTTT	CASSYSQINQPQHF
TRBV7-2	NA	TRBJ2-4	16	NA	TGTGCCAGCAGCTTAGGATCAGTCGGGTCCAAAAACATTCAGTACTTC	CASSLGSVGSKNIQYF
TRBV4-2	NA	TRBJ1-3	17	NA	TGTGCCAGCAGCCAAGATTTCTACACGGTTCAAGGAAACACCATATATTTT	CASSQDFYTVQGNTIYF